This T cell receptor beta chain was profiled in a study of shared clonotypes between healthy human individuals. Germline V lookup: CDR1 SGDLS, CDR2 YYNGEE. The CDR3 extends over 16 amino acids. V lost 0 bases and J lost 0; bases outside the gene matches: 2. CD45RO-negative, CCR7-selected cells formed the naive CD8 fraction, which excluded terminally differentiated effector memory CD45RA+ cells. This clone is a singleton in its sample. In the authors' workflow: ImmunoSEQ gave junction-only sequences without quality scores, so filtering differed. Using immunoSEQ multiplex PCR, the repertoire was profiled, and TCRdb retains in-frame clones only, with some absent. The D gene and trimming were derived from the DNA, and the V and J assignments and clone size from that table. The data hold about 700,000 clones, with about 91% observed a single time.

This TCR came from a man aged 25 to 40 in good health. The V call is TRBV9, the J call TRBJ2-5; 10 bases are shared with TRBD2. Sequenced input: naive CD8+ T cells sorted from blood. CDR3: CASSVDSGRYQETQYF. In nucleotides, the CDR3 is TGTGCCAGCAGCGTAGATAGCGGGAGGTACCAAGAGACCCAGTACTTC.